Each of the 20 T cell receptor beta chains below was sequenced from the same sample in a study of neoadjuvant anti-PD-1 for oral cavity cancer. Noted time point: after neoadjuvant nivolumab, at surgical resection. The table came from immunoSEQ multiplex PCR; TCRdb's copy has only in-frame clones and leaves some out. The repertoire holds 13,000 to 15,000 clones, 74% seen once, with roughly 2.9% in the top ten. Material: PBMCs, obtained after nivolumab (anti-PD-1) treatment. Source of these receptors: a person aged 35 to 85 with oral cavity squamous cell carcinoma.

The chain recombines TRBV10-3 with TRBJ1-4; D gene ambiguous. Per germline, CDR1 ENHRY and CDR2 SYGVKD. V was shortened by 4 bases and J by 6 bases, with 15 bases between the two germline ends. This CDR3 has 15 residues. CDR3 in amino acids: CAISGVRGLDEKLFF. The DNA of the CDR3 is TGTGCCATCAGTGGAGTAAGAGGACTCGATGAAAAACTGTTTTTT.

The CDR3 protein is CAISESGRQNNEQFF. DNA of the CDR3: TGTGCCATCAGTGAGTCGGGGCGCCAGAACAATGAGCAGTTCTTC. The chain joins TRBV10-3 to TRBJ2-1, with D possibly being TRBD1 (5 bases). The germline CDR1 and CDR2 sequences are ENHRY and SYGVKD. The CDR3 loop spans 15 amino acids. V was clipped by 0 bases and J by 5 bases, with 11 bases between them.

V gene TRBV14 combines with J gene TRBJ1-2; D is unresolved. CDR3 size: 15 residues. Germline lookup yields CDR1 SGHDN and CDR2 FVKESK. The V end was cut by 4 bases, the J end by 4 bases, with 16 bases between. The CDR3 reads CASSLAPLEGYGYTF. For the CDR3, the DNA is TGTGCCAGCAGCCTCGCCCCCCTCGAGGGCTATGGCTACACCTTC.

This rearrangement joins TRBV28 to TRBJ2-3; D is possibly TRBD1 (6 bases). CDR1 is MDHEN and CDR2 is SYDVKM in the germline V gene. Trimming cost V 6 bases and J 2 bases, with 18 bases left between them. The CDR3 runs to 16 residues. CDR3 amino acids: CASSLYRAQYTDTQYF. The CDR3 DNA reads as TGTGCCAGCAGCTTGTACAGGGCCCAATACACAGATACGCAGTATTTT.

There are a few counts of this clone. The rearrangement links TRBV10-3 to TRBJ2-2, with D unclear. This CDR3 is built from 15 residues. V was cut by 5 bases and J by 1 base, with 11 bases left in between. Germline lookup yields CDR1 ENHRY and CDR2 SYGVKD. The CDR3 DNA sequence: TGTGCCATCAGTAATGCTGCACGGAACACCGGGGAGCTGTTTTTT. It specifies CAISNAARNTGELFF.

The rearrangement joins TRBV6-5 to TRBJ1-2; 9 bases fit TRBD1. Germline-derived CDR1 and CDR2 are MNHEY and SVGAGI. This CDR3 comprises 16 residues. J lost 4 bases, V lost 4 bases, and 10 bases had no gene match. The CDR3 here is CASSFLRTGGGYGYTF. The CDR3 coding sequence is TGTGCCAGCAGTTTCCTGCGTACAGGGGGCGGCTATGGCTACACCTTC.

The genes are TRBV11-1 and TRBJ2-1; D gene ambiguous. CDR3 length equals 12 residues. Germline-derived CDR1 and CDR2 are SGHAT and FQDESV (reference sequence). V shed 4 bases and J shed 6 bases, with 7 bases lying between them. DNA for the CDR3: TGTGCCAGCAGCTCAGGCCGCAATGAGCAGTTCTTC. It specifies CASSSGRNEQFF. Using reference TRBV11-1 and TRBJ2-1 for the parts outside the CDR3, the full variable domain is EAEVAQSPRYKITEKSQAVAFWCDPISGHATLYWYRQILGQGPELLVQFQDESVVDDSQLPKDRFSAERLKGVDSTLKIQPAELGDSAMYLCASSSGRNEQFFGPGTRLTVL.

The rearrangement links TRBV5-6 to TRBJ1-5, with a possible D match to TRBD1 (6 bases). V dropped 1 base and J dropped 7 bases, with 12 bases sitting between them. The CDR3 runs to 14 residues. Germline V gene sequence: CDR1 SGHDT, CDR2 YYEEEE. CDR3 coding DNA: TGTGCCAGCAGCTTGAGGGGGTATGGCCAGCCCCAGCATTTT. It is translated as CASSLRGYGQPQHF.

V and J are TRBV4-2 and TRBJ1-5; no definite D call. V gave up 1 base and J gave up 1 base, with 5 bases separating them. The germline CDR1 and CDR2 sequences are LGHNA and YNFKEQ. CDR3 length: 14 amino acids. The CDR3 nucleotides are TGTGCCAGCAGCCAAGTGGACAGCAATCAGCCCCAGCATTTT. This translates into CASSQVDSNQPQHF.

This clone appeared a few times. This rearrangement joins TRBV5-1 to TRBJ1-2, with D unresolved. The CDR3 is 12 amino acids. The germline CDR1 and CDR2 sequences are SGHRS and YFSETQ. V was pared by 0 bases and J by 8 bases, with 8 bases between. The CDR3 sequence is CASSLDGFGYTF. CDR3 nucleotide sequence: TGCGCCAGCAGCTTGGACGGATTCGGCTACACCTTC. The full variable domain, its missing parts supplied by reference TRBV5-1 and TRBJ1-2, is KAGVTQTPRYLIKTRGQQVTLSCSPISGHRSVSWYQQTPGQGLQFLFEYFSETQRNKGNFPGRFSGRQFSNSRSEMNVSTLELGDSALYLCASSLDGFGYTFGSGTRLTVV.

The chain has TRBV27 and TRBJ2-1, with D uncertain. The CDR3 runs 16 residues. V was shortened by 3 bases and J by 1 base, with 13 bases between the two germline ends. Looked up from germline, CDR1 is MNHEY and CDR2 is SMNVEV (reference sequence). The CDR3 nucleotides are TGTGCCAGCAGTTTGGAAGCAGCCTTGTCCTACAATGAGCAGTTCTTC. Protein sequence: CASSLEAALSYNEQFF.

This clone showed up just a few times. V and J are TRBV18 and TRBJ2-6; D is uncertain. CDR3 length equals 20 residues. Trimming removed 0 bases from V and 0 bases from J, with 18 bases in between. Germline V lookup: CDR1 KGHSH, CDR2 LQKENI. The CDR3 bases are TGTGCCAGCTCACCACCGTCGCTAGGCAGAGCCGGCTCTGGGGCCAACGTCCTGACTTTC. Translating it yields CASSPPSLGRAGSGANVLTF.

This clone was counted only a few times. The chain recombines TRBV10-1 with TRBJ1-2; 9 nucleotides agree with TRBD1. CDR1 is WNHNN, CDR2 SYGVQD, per germline (reference sequence). The CDR3 extends over 12 amino acids. J gave up 9 bases and V 6 bases, and 5 bases lay outside the gene matches. The DNA for the CDR3 is TGCGCCAGCAGCGCGGGACAGGGAAGCTACACCTTC. It translates to CASSAGQGSYTF.

The chain couples TRBV29-1 to TRBJ1-3; TRBD1 agrees at 7 bases. V gave up 7 bases and J gave up 4 bases; unmatched junction bases: 10. The germline CDR1 and CDR2 sequences are SQVTM and ANQGSEA. The CDR3 contains 14 residues. CDR3 DNA: TGCAGCGCCTCCAGAGGGACAGTCGGAAACACCATATATTTT. Translation: CSASRGTVGNTIYF. Full variable domain (remainder filled in from reference TRBV29-1 and TRBJ1-3): SAVISQKPSRDICQRGTSLTIQCQVDSQVTMMFWYRQQPGQSLTLIATANQGSEATYESGFVIDKFPISRPNLTFSTLTVSNMSPEDSSIYLCSASRGTVGNTIYFGEGSWLTVV.

The chain couples TRBV6-5 to TRBJ1-2; the D is unclear. CDR1 is MNHEY, CDR2 SVGAGI, per germline. This CDR3 has 12 residues. The V and J ends lost 4 bases and 8 bases respectively, with 11 bases between them. DNA of the CDR3: TGTGCCAGCAGTTCGGTCAAAGAAGGCTACACCTTC. As protein: CASSSVKEGYTF.

The genes are TRBV10-2 and TRBJ2-2, with no clear D. The V gene lost 8 bases and the J gene lost 1 base, with 8 bases spanning the gap. CDR1 is WSHSY and CDR2 is SAAADI in the germline V gene. The CDR3 consists of 13 residues. The CDR3 here is CASVAVNTGELFF. CDR3 in DNA: TGCGCCAGCGTAGCAGTGAACACCGGGGAGCTGTTTTTT.

V and J are TRBV19 and TRBJ1-1, with D perhaps TRBD1 (5 bases). Germline CDR1 and CDR2: LNHDA and SQIVND (reference sequence). This CDR3 spans 14 amino acids. V shed 5 bases and J shed 1 base, with 11 bases lying between them. The DNA for the CDR3 is TGTGCCAGTAGTCTCGTCGGGGGGAACACTGAAGCTTTCTTT. Translation gives CASSLVGGNTEAFF.

The V and J genes are TRBV7-8 and TRBJ2-5; 7 bases align to TRBD1. The CDR3 is 14 residues long. V lost 7 bases, J lost 0 bases, and 5 bases stayed unmatched. Germline CDR1 reads SGHVS; CDR2 reads FQNEAQ. The DNA for the CDR3 is TGTGCCAGCAAACAGGGGCAGTACCAAGAGACCCAGTACTTC. It encodes CASKQGQYQETQYF.

J is TRBJ1-5 and V is TRBV7-9; no definite D call. V was clipped by 5 bases and J by 6 bases, with 14 bases between them. CDR1 SEHNR and CDR2 FQNEAQ come from the germline V gene (reference sequence). This CDR3 has 14 residues. This CDR3 reads CASSPLGEAQPQHF. CDR3 nucleotide sequence: TGTGCCAGCAGCCCCTTGGGAGAGGCTCAGCCCCAGCATTTT.

This clone appeared once. The chain links TRBV6-6 to TRBJ2-1; 8 bases align to TRBD2. The CDR3 spans 14 residues. Per the germline V gene, CDR1 is MNHNY and CDR2 is SVGAGI (reference sequence). V was pared by 5 bases and J by 6 bases, with 6 bases of the junction left unmatched. Here the CDR3 reads CASSAGTRGNEQFF. CDR3 DNA: TGTGCCAGCAGTGCCGGGACTAGAGGCAATGAGCAGTTCTTC.